Included here is one TCR beta chain sequence, with context. Its antigen is as yet unknown. The sample originates from a study of T cell repertoires in cytomegalovirus infection. About the study: Evidence of both CMV infection and a matching HLA type came from public TCR beta signatures. Study-wide results and caveats: Carriers of CMV plus the relevant HLA were identified by cumulative public TCR beta family frequency.

TCRdb used MiXCR to reprocess the reads, holding one entry per CDR3 protein. The sample comprises approximately 170,000 distinct CDR3 sequences, roughly a sixth of which are singletons, and around 20% rests with the top ten. Trimming left V 10 bases short and J 6 bases short, with 16 bases between. CDR1 and CDR2 from the germline V gene are MGHDK and SYGVNS. This CDR3 has 12 residues. The specimen was CD8+ T cells from PBMCs. The sequence derives from a human donor in good health (CMV status not recorded). Some clones in this sample may be carry-over from other donors' samples. The J gene is TRBJ2-7, the V gene TRBV25-1; D is possibly TRBD2 (5 bases). The CDR3: CAMMGLRGEQYF. For the CDR3, the DNA is TGTGCCATGATGGGTCTTCGGGGCGAGCAGTACTTC.